This T cell receptor (beta chain) was found in a study of cytomegalovirus exposure and HLA in healthy donors. Germline V gives CDR1 SNHLY, CDR2 FYNNEI. The CDR3 length is 14 residues. With 8 bases clipped from V and 5 bases from J, the junction kept 8 bases outside the gene matches. With 60 Vbeta and 13 Jbeta primers, the PCR was carried out. Method: immunoSEQ multiplex PCR; TCRdb's copy keeps in-frame clones and lacks some. The data show roughly 120,000 clones, 55% to 75% seen once. As regards this clone: Antigen: not known.

Overall study findings and caveats: Listed as cytomegalovirus-associated were 150 to 200 TCR beta chains. An analysis done earlier found most TCR beta V segments productive about 87% or about 30% of the time.

This sequence joins TRBV2 and TRBJ2-5; 10 bases are shared with TRBD1. This TCR was sampled from a man younger than 45 in good health and CMV-seropositive. Source material: PBMCs. The CDR3 loop is CASSRQGAGETQYF. The CDR3 DNA is TGTGCCAGCTCTCGACAGGGGGCTGGGGAGACCCAGTACTTC. The whole variable domain, filled in from reference TRBV2 and TRBJ2-5, reads EPEVTQTPSHQVTQMGQEVILRCVPISNHLYFYWYRQILGQKVEFLVSFYNNEISEKSEIFDDQFSVERPDGSNFTLKIRSTKLEDSAMYFCASSRQGAGETQYFGPGTRLLVL.